The table lists the clone carrying this T cell receptor (beta chain) with many counts. As yet, its antigen is unknown. These data originate in a study of Graves' ophthalmopathy and Graves' hyperthyroidism. CDR1 and CDR2 from the germline V gene are DFQATT and SNEGSKA (reference sequence). The ends lost 5 bases at V and 5 bases at J; junction bases unmatched: 7. CDR3 size: 13 residues. Findings of the study overall: The study's model predicted ophthalmopathy progression at 65% to 71% sensitivity and about 72% specificity.

RNA served as the template for amplifying TCR beta CDR3 regions. First-round RT-PCR used HTBI primers; second-round multiplex PCR followed. TCRdb reanalysed the multiplex PCR reads using MiXCR and keeps one entry per CDR3 protein. The sample has 200,000 to 250,000 distinct CDR3 sequences, about 22% seen once. The sample comprised peripheral blood. This clonotype was obtained from a woman aged 50 to 60 with Graves' ophthalmopathy. The chain joins TRBV20-1 to TRBJ2-5, with TRBD2 matching 8 bases. CDR3: CSAPGTRHETQYF. Here the CDR3 DNA reads TGCAGTGCTCCCGGGACTAGACATGAGACCCAGTACTTC.